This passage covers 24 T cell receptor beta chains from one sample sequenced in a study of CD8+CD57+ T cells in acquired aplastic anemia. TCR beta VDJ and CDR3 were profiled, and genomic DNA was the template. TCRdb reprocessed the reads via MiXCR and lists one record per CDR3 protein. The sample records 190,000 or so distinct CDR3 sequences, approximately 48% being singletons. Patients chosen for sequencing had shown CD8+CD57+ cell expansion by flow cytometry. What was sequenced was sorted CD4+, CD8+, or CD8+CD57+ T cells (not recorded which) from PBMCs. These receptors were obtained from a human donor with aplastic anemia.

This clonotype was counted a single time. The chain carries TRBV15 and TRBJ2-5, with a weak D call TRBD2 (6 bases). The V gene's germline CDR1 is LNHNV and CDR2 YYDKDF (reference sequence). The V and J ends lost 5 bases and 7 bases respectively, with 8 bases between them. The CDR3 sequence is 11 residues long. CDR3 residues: CATSGGWTQYF. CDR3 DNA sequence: TGTGCCACCAGCGGAGGGTGGACCCAGTACTTC.

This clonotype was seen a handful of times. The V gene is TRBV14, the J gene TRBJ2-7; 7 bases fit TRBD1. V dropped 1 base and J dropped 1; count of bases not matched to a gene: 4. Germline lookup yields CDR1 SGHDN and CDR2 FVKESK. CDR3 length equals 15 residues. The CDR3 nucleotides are TGTGCCAGCAGCCAAGGGACAGGTCCATCCTACGAGCAGTACTTC. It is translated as CASSQGTGPSYEQYF.

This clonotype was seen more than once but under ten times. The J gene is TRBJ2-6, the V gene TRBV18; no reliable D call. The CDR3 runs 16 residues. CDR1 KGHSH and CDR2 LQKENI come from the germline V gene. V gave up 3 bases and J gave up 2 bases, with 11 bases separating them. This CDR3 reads CASSPSSSPGANVLTF. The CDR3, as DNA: TGTGCCAGCTCACCGTCCTCCTCCCCTGGGGCCAACGTCCTGACTTTC.

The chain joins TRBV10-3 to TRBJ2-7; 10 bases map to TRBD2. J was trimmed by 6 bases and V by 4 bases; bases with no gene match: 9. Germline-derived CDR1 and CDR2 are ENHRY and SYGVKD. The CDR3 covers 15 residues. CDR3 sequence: CAISGDSGGPSEQYF. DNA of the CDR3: TGTGCCATCAGTGGAGATAGCGGGGGGCCTTCCGAGCAGTACTTC.

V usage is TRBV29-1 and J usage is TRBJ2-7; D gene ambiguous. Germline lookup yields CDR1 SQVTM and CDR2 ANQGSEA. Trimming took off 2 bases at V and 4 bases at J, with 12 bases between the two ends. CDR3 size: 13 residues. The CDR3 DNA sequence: TGCAGCGTTGAAAACACCTTAGGTTACGAGCAGTACTTC. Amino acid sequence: CSVENTLGYEQYF.

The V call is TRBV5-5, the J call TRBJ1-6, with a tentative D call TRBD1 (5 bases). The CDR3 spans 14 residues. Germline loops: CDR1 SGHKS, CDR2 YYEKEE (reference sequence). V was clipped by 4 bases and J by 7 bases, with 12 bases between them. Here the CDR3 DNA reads TGTGCCAGCAGCACGATCTCAGGGAATTCACCCCTCCACTTT. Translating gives CASSTISGNSPLHF. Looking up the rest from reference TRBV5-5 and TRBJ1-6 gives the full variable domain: DAGVTQSPTHLIKTRGQQVTLRCSPISGHKSVSWYQQVLGQGPQFIFQYYEKEERGRGNFPDRFSARQFPNYSSELNVNALLLGDSALYLCASSTISGNSPLHFGNGTRLTVT.

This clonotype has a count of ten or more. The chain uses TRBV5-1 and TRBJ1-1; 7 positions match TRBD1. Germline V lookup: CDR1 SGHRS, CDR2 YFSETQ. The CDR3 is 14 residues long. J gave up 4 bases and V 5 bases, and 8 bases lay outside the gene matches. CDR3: CASRRDSLSTEAFF. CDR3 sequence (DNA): TGCGCCAGCAGGCGGGACAGTTTAAGCACTGAAGCTTTCTTT.

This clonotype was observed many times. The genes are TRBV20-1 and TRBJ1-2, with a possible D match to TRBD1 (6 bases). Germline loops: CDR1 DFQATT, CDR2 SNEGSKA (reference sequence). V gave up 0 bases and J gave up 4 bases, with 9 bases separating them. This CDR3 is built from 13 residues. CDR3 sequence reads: CSARDTGTYGYTF. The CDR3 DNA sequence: TGCAGTGCTAGAGATACAGGGACCTATGGCTACACCTTC.

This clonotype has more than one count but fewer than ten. CDR3 DNA sequence: TGTGCCACCAGTGCAGCGGACCGTTCTAATGAGCAGTTCTTC. Amino acid sequence: CATSAADRSNEQFF. V and J are TRBV24-1 and TRBJ2-1; perhaps TRBD2 as D (5 bases). The CDR3 has 14 residues. The germline gives CDR1 KGHDR, CDR2 SFDVKD. Trimming left V 5 bases short and J 7 bases short, with 14 bases between.

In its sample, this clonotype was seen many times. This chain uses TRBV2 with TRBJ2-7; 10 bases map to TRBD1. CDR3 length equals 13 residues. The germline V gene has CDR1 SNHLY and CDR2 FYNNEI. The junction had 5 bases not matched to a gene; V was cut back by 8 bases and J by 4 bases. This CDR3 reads CASGRQGAYEQYF. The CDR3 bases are TGTGCCAGCGGCCGACAGGGGGCGTACGAGCAGTACTTC.

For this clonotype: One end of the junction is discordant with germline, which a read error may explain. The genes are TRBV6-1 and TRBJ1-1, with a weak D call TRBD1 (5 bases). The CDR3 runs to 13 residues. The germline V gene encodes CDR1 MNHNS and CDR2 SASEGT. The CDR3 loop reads CASGEGRYTEAFF. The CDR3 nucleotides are TGTGCCAGCGGTGAGGGACGTTACACTGAAGCTTTCTTT.

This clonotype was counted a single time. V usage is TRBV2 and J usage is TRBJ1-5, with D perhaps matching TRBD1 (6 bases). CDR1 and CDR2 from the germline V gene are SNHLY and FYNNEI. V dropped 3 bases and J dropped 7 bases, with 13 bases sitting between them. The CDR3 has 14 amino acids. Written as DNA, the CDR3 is TGTGCCAGCAGTGAGTCAACAGGGCGACAGCCCCAGCATTTT. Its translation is CASSESTGRQPQHF.

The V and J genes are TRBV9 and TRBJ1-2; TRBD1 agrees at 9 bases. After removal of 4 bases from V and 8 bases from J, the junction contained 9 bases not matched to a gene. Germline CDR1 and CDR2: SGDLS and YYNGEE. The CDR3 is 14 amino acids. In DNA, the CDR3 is TGTGCCAGCAGCCCACAACAGGGGGCGACGGGCTACACCTTC. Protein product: CASSPQQGATGYTF. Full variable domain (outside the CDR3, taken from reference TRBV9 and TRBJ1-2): DSGVTQTPKHLITATGQRVTLRCSPRSGDLSVYWYQQSLDQGLQFLIQYYNGEERAKGNILERFSAQQFPDLHSELNLSSLELGDSALYFCASSPQQGATGYTFGSGTRLTVV.

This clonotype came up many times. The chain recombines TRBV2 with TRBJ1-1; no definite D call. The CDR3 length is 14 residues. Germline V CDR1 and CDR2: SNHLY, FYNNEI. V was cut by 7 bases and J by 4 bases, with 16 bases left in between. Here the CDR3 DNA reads TGTGCCAGCACCCTGGGCCCAGCCACCACTGAAGCTTTCTTT. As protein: CASTLGPATTEAFF.

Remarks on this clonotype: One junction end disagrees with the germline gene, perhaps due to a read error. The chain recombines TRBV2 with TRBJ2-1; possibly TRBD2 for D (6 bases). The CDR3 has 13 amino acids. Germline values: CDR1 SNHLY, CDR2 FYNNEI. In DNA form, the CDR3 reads TGTGCCAGCAGTGTTAGGAGGGCCTATGAGCAGCTCTTC. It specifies CASSVRRAYEQLF. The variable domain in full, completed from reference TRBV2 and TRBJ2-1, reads EPEVTQTPSHQVTQMGQEVILRCVPISNHLYFYWYRQILGQKVEFLVSFYNNEISEKSEIFDDQFSVERPDGSNFTLKIRSTKLEDSAMYFCASSVRRAYEQLFGPGTRLTVL.

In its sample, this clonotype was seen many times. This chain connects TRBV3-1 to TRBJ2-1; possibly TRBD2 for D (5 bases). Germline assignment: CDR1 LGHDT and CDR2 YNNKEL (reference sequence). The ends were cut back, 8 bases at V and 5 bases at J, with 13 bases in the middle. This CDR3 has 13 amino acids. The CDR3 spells CASGASRNNEQFF. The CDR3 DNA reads TGTGCCAGCGGTGCTAGCAGGAACAATGAGCAGTTCTTC.

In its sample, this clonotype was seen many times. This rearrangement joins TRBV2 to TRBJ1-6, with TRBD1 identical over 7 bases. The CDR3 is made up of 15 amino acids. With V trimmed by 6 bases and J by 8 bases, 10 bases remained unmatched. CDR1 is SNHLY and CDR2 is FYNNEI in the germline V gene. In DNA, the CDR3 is TGTGCCAGCAGAGTAGACAGGGCGGCCGATTCACCCCTCCACTTT. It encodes CASRVDRAADSPLHF.

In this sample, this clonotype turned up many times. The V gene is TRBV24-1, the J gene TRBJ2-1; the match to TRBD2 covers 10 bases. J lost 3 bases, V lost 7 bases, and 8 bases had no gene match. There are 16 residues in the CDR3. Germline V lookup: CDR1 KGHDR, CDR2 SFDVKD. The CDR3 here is CATRGTSAEYYNEQFF. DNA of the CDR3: TGTGCCACCAGGGGGACTAGCGCAGAATACTACAATGAGCAGTTCTTC.

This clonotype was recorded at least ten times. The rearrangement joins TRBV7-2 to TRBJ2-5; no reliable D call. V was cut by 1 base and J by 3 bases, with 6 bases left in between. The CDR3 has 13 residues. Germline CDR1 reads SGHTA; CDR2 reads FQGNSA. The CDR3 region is CASSLGSKETQYF. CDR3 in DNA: TGTGCCAGCAGCTTAGGGTCAAAAGAGACCCAGTACTTC.

The CDR3 bases are TGTGCCAGCAAGGACTACTTGAGCACTGAAGCTTTCTTT. It translates to CASKDYLSTEAFF. This chain links TRBV2 with TRBJ1-1; D is ambiguous. V was pared by 7 bases and J by 4 bases, with 13 bases between. Germline assignment: CDR1 SNHLY and CDR2 FYNNEI. The CDR3 is made up of 13 amino acids.

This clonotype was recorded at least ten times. In DNA form, the CDR3 reads TGTGCCAGCAGCCTGACAGGGGGGAGTTGGAATGGCTACACCTTC. This encodes CASSLTGGSWNGYTF. This chain joins TRBV11-2 and TRBJ1-2, with 9 bases matching TRBD1. The CDR3 is 15 amino acids. V lost 5 bases, J lost 6 bases, and 10 bases stayed unmatched. In germline, CDR1 is SGHAT, CDR2 FQNNGV.

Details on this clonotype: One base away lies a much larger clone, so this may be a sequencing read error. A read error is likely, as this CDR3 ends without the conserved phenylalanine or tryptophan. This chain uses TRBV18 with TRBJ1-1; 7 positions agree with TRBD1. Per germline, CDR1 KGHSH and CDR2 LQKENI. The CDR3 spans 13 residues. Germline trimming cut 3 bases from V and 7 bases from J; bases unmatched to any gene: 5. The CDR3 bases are TGTGCCAGCTCACCCACTCGACAGGGTGAAGCTTTCTCT. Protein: CASSPTRQGEAFS.

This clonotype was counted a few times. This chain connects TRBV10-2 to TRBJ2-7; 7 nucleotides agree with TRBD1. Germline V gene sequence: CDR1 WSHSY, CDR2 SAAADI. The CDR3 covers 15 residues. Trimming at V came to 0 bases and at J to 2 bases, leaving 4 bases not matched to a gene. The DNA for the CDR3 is TGCGCCAGCAGTGAGTCTGACAGGGTGACCTACGAGCAGTACTTC. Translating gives CASSESDRVTYEQYF.

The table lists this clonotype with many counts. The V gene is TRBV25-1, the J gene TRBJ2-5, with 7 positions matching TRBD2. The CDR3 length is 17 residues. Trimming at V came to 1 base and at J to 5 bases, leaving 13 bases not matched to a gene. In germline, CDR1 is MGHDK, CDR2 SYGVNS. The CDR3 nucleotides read TGTGCCAGCAGTGAATGGGGGGGAGCCATCTCGGGGGAGACCCAGTACTTC. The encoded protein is CASSEWGGAISGETQYF.